This TCR beta chain was obtained from a study of response to subunit inactivated influenza vaccine. V lost 2 bases, J lost 0 bases, and 16 bases stayed unmatched. CDR3 length: 19 amino acids. From germline, CDR1 is KGHSH and CDR2 LQKENI. One entry per CDR3 protein, called by TCRdb with MiXCR from the RT-PCR reads. The sample shows about 540,000 distinct CDR3 sequences, under 30% of them seen only once. This sample also belongs to another study, concerning T cells expressing NK-cell markers. That source notes: For TCR beta, cDNA was produced by 5'RACE template switching with UMIs. Repertoire data for TCR beta were derived from sorted T cells (CD3+CD56+NKG2C+, CD3+CD56+NKG2C- and CD3+CD56-NKG2C+).

The chain carries TRBV18 and TRBJ2-7, with 7 bases matching TRBD1. The sequence derives from a man aged 45-60 years who received an inactivated influenza vaccine. The input for sequencing was CD4+ T cells sorted from PBMCs, taken about 11 days after vaccination. CDR3 DNA: TGTGCCAGCTCACCAGGGCTCAGGACAGGCGGGTTCAGCTCCTACGAGCAGTACTTC. Translating gives CASSPGLRTGGFSSYEQYF.